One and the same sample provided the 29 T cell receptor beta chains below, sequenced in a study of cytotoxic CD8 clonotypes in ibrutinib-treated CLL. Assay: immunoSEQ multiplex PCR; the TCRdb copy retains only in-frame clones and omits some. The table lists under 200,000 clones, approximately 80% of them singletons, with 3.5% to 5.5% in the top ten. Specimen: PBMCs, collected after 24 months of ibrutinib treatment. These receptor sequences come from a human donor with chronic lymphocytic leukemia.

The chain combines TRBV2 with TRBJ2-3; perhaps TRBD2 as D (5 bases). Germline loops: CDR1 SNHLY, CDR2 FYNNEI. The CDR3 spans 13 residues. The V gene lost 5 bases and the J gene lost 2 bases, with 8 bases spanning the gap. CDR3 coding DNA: TGTGCCAGCAGTACGGGGTTCACAGATACGCAGTATTTT. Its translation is CASSTGFTDTQYF.

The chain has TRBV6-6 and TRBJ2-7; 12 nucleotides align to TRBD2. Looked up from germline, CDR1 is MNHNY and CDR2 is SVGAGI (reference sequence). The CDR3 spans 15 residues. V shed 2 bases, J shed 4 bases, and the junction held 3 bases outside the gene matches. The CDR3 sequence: CASSYPGLAGYEQYF. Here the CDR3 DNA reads TGTGCCAGCAGTTACCCTGGACTAGCGGGGTACGAGCAGTACTTC.

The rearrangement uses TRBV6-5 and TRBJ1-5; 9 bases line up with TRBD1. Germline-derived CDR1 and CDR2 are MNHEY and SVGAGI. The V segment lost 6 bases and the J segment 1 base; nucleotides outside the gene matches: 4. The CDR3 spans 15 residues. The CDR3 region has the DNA TGTGCCAGCAGGGGACAGGGCGGAAGCAATCAGCCCCAGCATTTT. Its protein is CASRGQGGSNQPQHF.

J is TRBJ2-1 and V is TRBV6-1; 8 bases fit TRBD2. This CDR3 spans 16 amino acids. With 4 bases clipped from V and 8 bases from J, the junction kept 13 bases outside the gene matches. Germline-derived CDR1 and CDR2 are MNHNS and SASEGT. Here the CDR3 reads CASSVLAGLLPDEQFF. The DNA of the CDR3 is TGTGCCAGCAGTGTCCTAGCGGGCCTCCTCCCGGATGAGCAGTTCTTC.

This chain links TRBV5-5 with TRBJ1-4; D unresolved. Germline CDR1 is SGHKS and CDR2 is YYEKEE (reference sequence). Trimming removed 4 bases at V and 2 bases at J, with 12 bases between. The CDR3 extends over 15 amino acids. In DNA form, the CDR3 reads TGTGCCAGCAGCCCGTGGGGTATCACTAATGAAAAACTGTTTTTT. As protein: CASSPWGITNEKLFF.

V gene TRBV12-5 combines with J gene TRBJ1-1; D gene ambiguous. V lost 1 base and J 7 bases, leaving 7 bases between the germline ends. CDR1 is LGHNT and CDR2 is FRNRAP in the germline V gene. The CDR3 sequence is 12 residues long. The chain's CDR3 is CASGLGYSEAFF. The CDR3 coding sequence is TGTGCTAGTGGTTTGGGCTACAGTGAAGCTTTCTTT.

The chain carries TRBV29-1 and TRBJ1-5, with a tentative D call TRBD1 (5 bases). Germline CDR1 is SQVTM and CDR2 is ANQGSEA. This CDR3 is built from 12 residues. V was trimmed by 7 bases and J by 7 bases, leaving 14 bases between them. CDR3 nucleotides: TGCAGCGGAAAGTGGGGGAACCAGCCCCAGCATTTT. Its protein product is CSGKWGNQPQHF.

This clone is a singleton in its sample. In DNA, the CDR3 is TGTGCCAGCAGTAGCTTGGGACAGGGAGGCACTGAAGCTTTCTTT. It yields the protein CASSSLGQGGTEAFF. The V gene is TRBV28, the J gene TRBJ1-1; TRBD1 matches at 9 bases. Germline V lookup: CDR1 MDHEN, CDR2 SYDVKM. The CDR3 length is 15 residues. The V and J ends lost 5 bases and 4 bases, in that order; junction bases with no gene match: 8.

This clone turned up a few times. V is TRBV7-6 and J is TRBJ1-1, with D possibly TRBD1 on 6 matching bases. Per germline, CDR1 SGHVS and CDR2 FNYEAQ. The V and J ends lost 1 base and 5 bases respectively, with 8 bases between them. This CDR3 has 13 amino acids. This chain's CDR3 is CASSLEGGTEAFF. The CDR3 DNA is TGTGCCAGCAGCTTAGAAGGGGGAACTGAAGCTTTCTTT. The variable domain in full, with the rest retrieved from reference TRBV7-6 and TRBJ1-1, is GAGVSQSPRYKVTKRGQDVALRCDPISGHVSLYWYRQALGQGPEFLTYFNYEAQQDKSGLPNDRFSAERPEGSISTLTIQRTEQRDSAMYRCASSLEGGTEAFFGQGTRLTVV.

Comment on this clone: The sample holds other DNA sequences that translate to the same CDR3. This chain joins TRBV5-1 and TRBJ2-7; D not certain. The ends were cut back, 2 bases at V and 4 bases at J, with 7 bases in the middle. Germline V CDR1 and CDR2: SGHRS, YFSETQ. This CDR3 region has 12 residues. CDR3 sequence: CASSLPSYEQYF. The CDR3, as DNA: TGCGCCAGCAGCTTACCTAGTTACGAGCAGTACTTC.

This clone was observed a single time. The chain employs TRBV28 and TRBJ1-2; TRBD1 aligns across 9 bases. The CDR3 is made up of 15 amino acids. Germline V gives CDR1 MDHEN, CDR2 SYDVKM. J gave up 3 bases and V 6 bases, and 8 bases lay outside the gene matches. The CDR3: CASSQGQGYDYGYTF. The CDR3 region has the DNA TGTGCCAGCAGCCAAGGACAGGGGTACGACTATGGCTACACCTTC.

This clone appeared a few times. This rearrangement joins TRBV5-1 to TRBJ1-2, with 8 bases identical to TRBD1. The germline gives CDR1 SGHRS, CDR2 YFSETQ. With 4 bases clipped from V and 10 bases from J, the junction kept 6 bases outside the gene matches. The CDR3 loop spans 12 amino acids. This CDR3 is CASSLTGADYTF. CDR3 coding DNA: TGCGCCAGCAGCCTGACAGGGGCGGACTACACCTTC.

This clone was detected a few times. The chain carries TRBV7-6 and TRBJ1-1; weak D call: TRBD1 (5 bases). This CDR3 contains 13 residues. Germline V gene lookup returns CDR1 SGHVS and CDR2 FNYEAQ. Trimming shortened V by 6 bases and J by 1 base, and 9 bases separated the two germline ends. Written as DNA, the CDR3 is TGTGCCAGCAGTCGAACAGGGAACACTGAAGCTTTCTTT. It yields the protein CASSRTGNTEAFF.

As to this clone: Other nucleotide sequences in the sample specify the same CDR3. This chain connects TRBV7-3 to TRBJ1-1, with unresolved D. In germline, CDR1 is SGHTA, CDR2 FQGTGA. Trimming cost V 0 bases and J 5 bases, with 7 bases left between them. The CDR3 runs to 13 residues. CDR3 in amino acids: CASSLTGPTEAFF. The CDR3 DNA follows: TGTGCCAGCAGCTTAACAGGACCGACTGAAGCTTTCTTT.

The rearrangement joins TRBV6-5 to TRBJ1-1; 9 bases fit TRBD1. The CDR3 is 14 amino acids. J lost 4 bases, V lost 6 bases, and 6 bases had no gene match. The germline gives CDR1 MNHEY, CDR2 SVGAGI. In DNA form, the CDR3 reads TGTGCCAGCAGCCAAAACAGGGGGCGCACTGAAGCTTTCTTT. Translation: CASSQNRGRTEAFF.

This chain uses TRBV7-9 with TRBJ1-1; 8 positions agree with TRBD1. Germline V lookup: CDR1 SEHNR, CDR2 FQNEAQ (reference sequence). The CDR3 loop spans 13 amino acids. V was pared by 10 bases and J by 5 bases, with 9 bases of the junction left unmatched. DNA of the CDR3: TGTGCCACTAACAAACAGGGGGGTACTGAAGCTTTCTTT. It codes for CATNKQGGTEAFF. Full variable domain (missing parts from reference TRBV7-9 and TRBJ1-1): DTGVSQNPRHKITKRGQNVTFRCDPISEHNRLYWYRQTLGQGPEFLTYFQNEAQLEKSRLLSDRFSAERPKGSFSTLEIQRTEQGDSAMYLCATNKQGGTEAFFGQGTRLTVV.

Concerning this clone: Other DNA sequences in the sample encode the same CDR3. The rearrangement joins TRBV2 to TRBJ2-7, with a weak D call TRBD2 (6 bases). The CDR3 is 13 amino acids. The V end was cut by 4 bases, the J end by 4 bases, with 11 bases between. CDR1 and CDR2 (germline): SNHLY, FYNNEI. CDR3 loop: CASSAGTPYEQYF. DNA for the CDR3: TGTGCCAGCAGTGCCGGGACTCCATACGAGCAGTACTTC.

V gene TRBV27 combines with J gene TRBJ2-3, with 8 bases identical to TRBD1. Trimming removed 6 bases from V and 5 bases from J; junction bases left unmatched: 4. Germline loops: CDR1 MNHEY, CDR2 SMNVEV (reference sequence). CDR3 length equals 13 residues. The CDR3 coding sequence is TGTGCCAGCAGCGAGACAGGGGTAGATACGCAGTATTTT. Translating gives CASSETGVDTQYF.

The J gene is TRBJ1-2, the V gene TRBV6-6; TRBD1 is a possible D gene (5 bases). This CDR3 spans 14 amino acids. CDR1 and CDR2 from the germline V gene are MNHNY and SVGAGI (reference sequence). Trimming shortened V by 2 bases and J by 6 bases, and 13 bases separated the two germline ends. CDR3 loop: CASSYPQGVNGYTF. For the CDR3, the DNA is TGTGCCAGCAGTTACCCCCAAGGGGTAAATGGCTACACCTTC.

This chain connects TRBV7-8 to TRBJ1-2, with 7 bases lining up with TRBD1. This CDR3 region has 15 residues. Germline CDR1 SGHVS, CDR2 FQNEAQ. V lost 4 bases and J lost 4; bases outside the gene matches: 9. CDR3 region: CASSSRTGISYGYTF. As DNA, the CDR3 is TGTGCCAGCAGCTCCAGGACAGGAATCTCCTATGGCTACACCTTC. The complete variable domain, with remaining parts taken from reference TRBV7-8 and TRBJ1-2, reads GAGVSQSPRYKVAKRGQDVALRCDPISGHVSLFWYQQALGQGPEFLTYFQNEAQLDKSGLPSDRFFAERPEGSVSTLKIQRTQQEDSAVYLCASSSRTGISYGYTFGSGTRLTVV.

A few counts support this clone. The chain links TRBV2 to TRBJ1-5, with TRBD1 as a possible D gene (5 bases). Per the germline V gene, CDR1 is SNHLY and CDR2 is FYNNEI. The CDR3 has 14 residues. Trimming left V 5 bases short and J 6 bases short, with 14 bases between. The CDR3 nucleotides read TGTGCCAGCAGTCCCCGGGACCAAGGTCAGCCCCAGCATTTT. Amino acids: CASSPRDQGQPQHF.

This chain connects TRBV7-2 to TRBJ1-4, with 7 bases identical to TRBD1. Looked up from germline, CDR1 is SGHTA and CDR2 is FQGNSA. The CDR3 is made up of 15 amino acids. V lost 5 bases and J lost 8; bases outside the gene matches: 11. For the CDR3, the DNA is TGTGCCAGCAGCGTAGACAGGGCTCTTCGGGAAAAACTGTTTTTT. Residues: CASSVDRALREKLFF.

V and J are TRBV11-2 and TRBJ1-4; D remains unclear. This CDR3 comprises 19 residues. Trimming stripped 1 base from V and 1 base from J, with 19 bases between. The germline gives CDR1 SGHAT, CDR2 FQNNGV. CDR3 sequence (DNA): TGTGCCAGCAGCTTAGGTGTTCTGCAGACACCGCTAACTAATGAAAAACTGTTTTTT. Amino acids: CASSLGVLQTPLTNEKLFF.

CDR3 amino acids: CASSDSLLLAKNIQYF. For the CDR3, the DNA is TGTGCCAGCAGTGATTCCCTCCTTCTAGCCAAAAACATTCAGTACTTC. The V gene is TRBV25-1, the J gene TRBJ2-4, with D unclear. Germline assignment: CDR1 MGHDK and CDR2 SYGVNS. Trimming cost V 3 bases and J 0 bases, with 12 bases left between them. The CDR3 consists of 16 residues.

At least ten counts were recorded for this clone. The CDR3 DNA sequence: TGCGCCAGCAGCTTGAGGTCTAGCGGGGGGGCAGCGGATACGCAGTATTTT. Protein: CASSLRSSGGAADTQYF. The chain links TRBV5-1 to TRBJ2-3, with 12 bases fitting TRBD2. The germline gives CDR1 SGHRS, CDR2 YFSETQ. The trim removed 1 base at V and 6 bases at J, leaving 9 bases unmatched. The CDR3 runs to 17 residues.

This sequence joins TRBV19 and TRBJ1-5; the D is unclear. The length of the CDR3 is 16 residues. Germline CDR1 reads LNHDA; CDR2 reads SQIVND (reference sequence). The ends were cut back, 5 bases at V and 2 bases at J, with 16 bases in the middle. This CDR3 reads CASSFQHGGGNQPQHF. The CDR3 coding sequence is TGTGCCAGTAGTTTCCAACACGGAGGCGGCAATCAGCCCCAGCATTTT.

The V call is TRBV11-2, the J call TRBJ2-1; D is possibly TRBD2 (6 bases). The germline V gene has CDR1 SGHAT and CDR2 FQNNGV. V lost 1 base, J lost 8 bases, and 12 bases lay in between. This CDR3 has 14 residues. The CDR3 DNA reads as TGTGCCAGCAGCTTAGCGGGGGTGGGCGATGAGCAGTTCTTC. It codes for CASSLAGVGDEQFF. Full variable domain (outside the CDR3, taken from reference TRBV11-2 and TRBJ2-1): EAGVAQSPRYKIIEKRQSVAFWCNPISGHATLYWYQQILGQGPKLLIQFQNNGVVDDSQLPKDRFSAERLKGVDSTLKIQPAKLEDSAVYLCASSLAGVGDEQFFGPGTRLTVL.

This CDR3 reads CASSLAGQGNTEAFF. The CDR3 bases are TGTGCCAGCAGCTTAGCGGGACAGGGGAACACTGAAGCTTTCTTT. This rearrangement joins TRBV7-6 to TRBJ1-1, with 9 nucleotides matching TRBD1. CDR3 length: 15 residues. V shed 0 bases and J 1 base; nucleotides not matched to a gene: 0. Germline values: CDR1 SGHVS, CDR2 FNYEAQ.

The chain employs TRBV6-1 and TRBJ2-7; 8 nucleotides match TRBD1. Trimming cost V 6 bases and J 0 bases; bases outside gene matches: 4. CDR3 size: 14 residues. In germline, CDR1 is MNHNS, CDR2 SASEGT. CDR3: CASSRQGSSYEQYF. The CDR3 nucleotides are TGTGCCAGCAGCCGACAGGGGAGCTCCTACGAGCAGTACTTC.